This TCR beta chain was sequenced for a study of blood T cell repertoires in COVID-19 (dated by TCRdb to about 2020). Context from the whole study: The collaborator samples originated in the United States, Italy and Spain and spanned the acute and convalescent phases of COVID-19. The material from the prospective study consisted of cDNA or gDNA derived from T cells, B-cell-depleted T cells, or PBMCs. Deeply sampled blood TCRbeta repertoires from subjects exposed to, actively infected with, or recovered from COVID-19 were included in the dataset. The repertoires were made available in a free public database intended to serve as a resource for research on the immune response to SARS-CoV-2. The samples were drawn from the first 160 participants of the ongoing ImmuneRACE study and from 950 to 1,500 subjects provided by 6 global collaborators. Sample metadata almost always included a de-identified subject ID, COVID-19 status, age in years and sex. Where available, HLA class I and class II types were taken from metadata supplied by the sample provider and were not determined by assay-based typing. What the study reported, not specific to this receptor: The quantity of clinical and demographic metadata differed by source and by participant and was supplied without curation.

As for this clone: The antigen it binds to is not known. It has no much larger one-base neighbor in the sample; base qualities were not kept.

TCRbeta CDR3 regions were amplified from genomic DNA by means of the immunoSEQ Assay, a bias-controlled multiplex PCR. The authors processed their data as follows. The number of nucleated cells in each sample was estimated by amplification of reference gene primers within the assay. Sequence reads were collapsed and filtered to measure the absolute abundance of every unique TCRbeta CDR3 rearrangement. For each sample, productive Simpson clonality was calculated as the square root of Simpson's diversity index over productive rearrangements. Here the immuneACCESS table is served through TCRdb, limited to in-frame sequences with V and J called. Missing clones are a known gap in these copies; in checked studies unresolved V genes cover under half, and the rest lacks a known reason. Clonal size and the V and J genes are those of that table, whereas D and trimming came from the DNA. For this sample the table gives 140,000 to 150,000 clones, of which roughly 90% were detected only once. Approximately 1.8% of the sample is held by the ten biggest clonotypes.

From the cysteine up to the phenylalanine, the CDR3 has a length of 14 residues. Only the CDR3 DNA is retained, 42 bases long and in frame from the first base. V and J are truncated by 5 bases and 0 bases respectively, leaving an intervening sequence of 8 bases. The germline V gene specifies MDHEN as CDR1 and SYDVKM as CDR2. The collaborating institutions used their own protocols to collect whole blood in K2EDTA tubes. For TCRbeta analysis, collaborators shipped samples as frozen whole blood, isolated PBMCs, or DNA extracted from either of those sample types. The V and J genes are TRBV28 and TRBJ1-3; the D gene cannot be resolved reliably. Sequenced sample: peripheral blood. The sequence came from a man between 65 and 79 years old with acute or convalescent COVID-19. The nucleotide sequence reads TGTGCCAGCAGTCCCGACAACTCTGGAAACACCATATATTTT. Translated, this gives CASSPDNSGNTIYF.